This T cell receptor beta chain emerged from a study of T cell repertoires in cytomegalovirus infection. Study-wide context: As its CMV epitopes, the study selected recently identified HLA-C-restricted and well-studied HLA-B-restricted targets. Shared public TCR beta signatures pointed to both CMV infection and a matching HLA type.

Only a few counts were recorded for this clonotype. What it binds is not known. CDR3 length equals 16 residues. V was clipped by 0 bases and J by 5 bases, with 16 bases between them. Germline V lookup: CDR1 LGHNA, CDR2 YSLEER. Findings of the study overall: Within the response measured ex vivo, HLA-C-restricted CMV-specific TCR beta clonotypes were dominant. CMV carriers with the relevant HLA were identified by cumulative public TCR beta family frequency.

TCRdb reprocessed the reads with MiXCR, giving one entry per CDR3 protein. The repertoire holds 300,000 to 400,000 distinct CDR3 sequences, with around 25% as singletons. This rearrangement joins TRBV4-3 to TRBJ2-5, with D unclear. The clonotype originates from a human donor in good health (CMV status not recorded). Some clones in this sample may be carry-over from other donors' samples. Sequences were derived from cultured PBMCs, sampled from culture after CMV antigen stimulation. The CDR3 loop reads CASSQDRSSSGETQYF. The CDR3 bases are TGCGCCAGCAGCCAAGATCGGTCGTCTAGTGGGGAGACCCAGTACTTC.